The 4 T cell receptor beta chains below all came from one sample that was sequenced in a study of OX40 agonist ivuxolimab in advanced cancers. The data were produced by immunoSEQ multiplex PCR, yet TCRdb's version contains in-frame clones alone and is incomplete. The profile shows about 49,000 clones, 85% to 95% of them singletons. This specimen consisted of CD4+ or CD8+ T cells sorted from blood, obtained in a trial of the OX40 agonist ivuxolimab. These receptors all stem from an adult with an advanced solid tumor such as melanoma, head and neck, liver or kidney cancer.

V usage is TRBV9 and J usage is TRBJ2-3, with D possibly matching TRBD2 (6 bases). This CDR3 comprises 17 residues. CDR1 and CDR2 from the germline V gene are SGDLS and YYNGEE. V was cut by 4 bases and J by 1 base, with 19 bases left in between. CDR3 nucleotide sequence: TGTGCCAGCAGCTCCTCGCTGGAGGGAGCGGGCACAGATACGCAGTATTTT. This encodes CASSSSLEGAGTDTQYF.

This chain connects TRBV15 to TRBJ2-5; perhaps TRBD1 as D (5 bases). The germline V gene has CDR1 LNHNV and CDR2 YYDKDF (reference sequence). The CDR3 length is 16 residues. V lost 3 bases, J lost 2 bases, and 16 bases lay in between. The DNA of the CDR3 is TGTGCCACCAGCAGCTGGGAAGGGGTGGAGCAAGAGACCCAGTACTTC. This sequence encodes CATSSWEGVEQETQYF. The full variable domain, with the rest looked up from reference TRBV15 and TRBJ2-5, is DAMVIQNPRYQVTQFGKPVTLSCSQTLNHNVMYWYQQKSSQAPKLLFHYYDKDFNNEADTPDNFQSRRPNTSFCFLDIRSPGLGDTAMYLCATSSWEGVEQETQYFGPGTRLLVL.

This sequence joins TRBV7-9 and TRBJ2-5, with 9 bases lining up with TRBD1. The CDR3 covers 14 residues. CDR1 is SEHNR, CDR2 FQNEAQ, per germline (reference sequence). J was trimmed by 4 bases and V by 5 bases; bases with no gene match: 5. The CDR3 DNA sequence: TGTGCCAGCAGCATCAACAGGGGGCCAGAGACCCAGTACTTC. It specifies CASSINRGPETQYF. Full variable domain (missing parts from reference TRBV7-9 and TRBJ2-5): DTGVSQNPRHKITKRGQNVTFRCDPISEHNRLYWYRQTLGQGPEFLTYFQNEAQLEKSRLLSDRFSAERPKGSFSTLEIQRTEQGDSAMYLCASSINRGPETQYFGPGTRLLVL.

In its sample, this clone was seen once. CDR3 nucleotides: TGTGCCAGCAGCGGATCGGGGGGCAATCAGCCCCAGCATTTT. Amino acids: CASSGSGGNQPQHF. The rearrangement uses TRBV9 and TRBJ1-5, with D possibly matching TRBD1 (5 bases). CDR1 and CDR2 (germline): SGDLS, YYNGEE. CDR3 length equals 14 residues. With 3 bases removed from V and 2 bases from J, the gap between germline ends came to 9 bases.